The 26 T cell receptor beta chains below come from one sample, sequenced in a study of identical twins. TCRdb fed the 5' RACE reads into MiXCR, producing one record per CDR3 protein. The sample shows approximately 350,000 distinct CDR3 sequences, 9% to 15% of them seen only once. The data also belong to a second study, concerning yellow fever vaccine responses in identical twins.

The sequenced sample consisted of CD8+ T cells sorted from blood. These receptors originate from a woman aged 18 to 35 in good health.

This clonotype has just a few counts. The CDR3 loop is CAGRGGGAAGNTIYF. The CDR3 coding sequence is TGTGCCGGGCGGGGCGGGGGCGCAGCCGGAAACACCATATATTTT. The rearrangement links TRBV6-1 to TRBJ1-3, with D possibly being TRBD1 (6 bases). Germline V lookup: CDR1 MNHNS, CDR2 SASEGT. This CDR3 has 15 residues. The V and J ends lost 11 bases and 4 bases respectively, with 21 bases between them.

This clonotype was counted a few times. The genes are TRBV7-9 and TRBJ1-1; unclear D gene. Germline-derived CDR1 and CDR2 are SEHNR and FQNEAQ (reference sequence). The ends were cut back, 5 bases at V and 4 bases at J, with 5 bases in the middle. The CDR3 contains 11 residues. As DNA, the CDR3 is TGTGCCAGCAGCCCCCTCACTGAAGCTTTCTTT. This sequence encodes CASSPLTEAFF.

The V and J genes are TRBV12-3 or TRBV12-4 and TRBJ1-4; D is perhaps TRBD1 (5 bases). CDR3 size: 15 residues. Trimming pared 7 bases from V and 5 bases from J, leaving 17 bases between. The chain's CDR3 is CASNPGWTSNEKLFF. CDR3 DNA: TGTGCCAGCAACCCAGGCTGGACATCGAATGAAAAACTGTTTTTT.

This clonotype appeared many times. The CDR3 region has the DNA TGTGCCAGCAGTTCCCCGGACTCGAGCTCCTACAATGAGCAGTTCTTC. Translation gives CASSSPDSSSYNEQFF. This sequence joins TRBV12-3 or TRBV12-4 and TRBJ2-1; D might be TRBD2 (5 bases). Trimming took 4 bases from V and 0 from J, leaving 13 bases between them. This CDR3 region has 16 residues.

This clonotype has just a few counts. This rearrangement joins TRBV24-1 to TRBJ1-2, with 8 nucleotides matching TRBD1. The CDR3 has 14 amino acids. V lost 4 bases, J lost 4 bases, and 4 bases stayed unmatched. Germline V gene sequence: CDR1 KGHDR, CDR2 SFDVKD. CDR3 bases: TGTGCCACCAGTGAACCGGACAGGGCCTATGGCTACACCTTC. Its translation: CATSEPDRAYGYTF.

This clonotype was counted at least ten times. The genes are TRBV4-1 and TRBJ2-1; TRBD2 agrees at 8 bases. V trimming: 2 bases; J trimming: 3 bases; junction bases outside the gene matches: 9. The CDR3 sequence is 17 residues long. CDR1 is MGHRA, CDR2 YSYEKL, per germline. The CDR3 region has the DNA TGCGCCAGCAGCCAATCGCCTGGAAGCGGGAGCTACAATGAGCAGTTCTTC. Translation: CASSQSPGSGSYNEQFF.

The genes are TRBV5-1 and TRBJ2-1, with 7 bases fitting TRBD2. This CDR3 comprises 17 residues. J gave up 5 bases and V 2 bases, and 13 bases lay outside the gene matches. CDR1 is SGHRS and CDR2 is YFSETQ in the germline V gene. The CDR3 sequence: CASSLTLSREEDNEQFF. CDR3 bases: TGCGCCAGCAGCTTAACTCTAAGCCGGGAGGAGGACAATGAGCAGTTCTTC. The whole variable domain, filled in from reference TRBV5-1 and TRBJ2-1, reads KAGVTQTPRYLIKTRGQQVTLSCSPISGHRSVSWYQQTPGQGLQFLFEYFSETQRNKGNFPGRFSGRQFSNSRSEMNVSTLELGDSALYLCASSLTLSREEDNEQFFGPGTRLTVL.

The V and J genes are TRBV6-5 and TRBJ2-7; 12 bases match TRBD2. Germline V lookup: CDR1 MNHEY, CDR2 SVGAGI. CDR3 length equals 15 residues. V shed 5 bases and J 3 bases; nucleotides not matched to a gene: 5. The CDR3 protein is CASSVLAGGYYEQYF. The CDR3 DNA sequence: TGTGCCAGCAGTGTACTAGCGGGAGGATACTACGAGCAGTACTTC.

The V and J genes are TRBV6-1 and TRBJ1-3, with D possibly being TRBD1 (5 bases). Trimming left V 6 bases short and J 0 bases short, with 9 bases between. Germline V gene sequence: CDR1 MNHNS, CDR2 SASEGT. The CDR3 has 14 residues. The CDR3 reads CASSPQGSGNTIYF. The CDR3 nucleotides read TGTGCCAGCAGCCCTCAGGGCTCTGGAAACACCATATATTTT.

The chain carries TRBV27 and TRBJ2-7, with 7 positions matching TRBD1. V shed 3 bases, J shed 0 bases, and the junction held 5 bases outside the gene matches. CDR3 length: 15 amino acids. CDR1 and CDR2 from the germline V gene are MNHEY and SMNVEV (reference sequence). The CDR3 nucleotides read TGTGCCAGCAGTTTTACAGGACAGGACTCCTACGAGCAGTACTTC. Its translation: CASSFTGQDSYEQYF.

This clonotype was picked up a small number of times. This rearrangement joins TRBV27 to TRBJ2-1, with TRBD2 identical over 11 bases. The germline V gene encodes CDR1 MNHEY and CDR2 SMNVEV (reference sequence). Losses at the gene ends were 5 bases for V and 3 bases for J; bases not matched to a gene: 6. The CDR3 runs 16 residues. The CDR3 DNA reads TGTGCCAGCAGTCAGCTTACTAGCGGGGGCTACAATGAGCAGTTCTTC. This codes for CASSQLTSGGYNEQFF.

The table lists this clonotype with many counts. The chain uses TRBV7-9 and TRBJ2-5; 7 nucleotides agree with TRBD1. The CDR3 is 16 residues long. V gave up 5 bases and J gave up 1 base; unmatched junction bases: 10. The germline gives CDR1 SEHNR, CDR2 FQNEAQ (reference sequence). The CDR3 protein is CASSTRERGPQETQYF. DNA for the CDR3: TGTGCCAGCAGCACAAGAGAGAGGGGGCCCCAAGAGACCCAGTACTTC.

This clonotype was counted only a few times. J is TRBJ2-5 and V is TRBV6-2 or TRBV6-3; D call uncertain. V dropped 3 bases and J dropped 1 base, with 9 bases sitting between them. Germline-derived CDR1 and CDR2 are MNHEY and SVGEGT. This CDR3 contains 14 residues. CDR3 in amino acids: CASSYLQIQETQYF. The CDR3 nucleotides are TGTGCCAGCAGTTATTTGCAGATCCAAGAGACCCAGTACTTC.

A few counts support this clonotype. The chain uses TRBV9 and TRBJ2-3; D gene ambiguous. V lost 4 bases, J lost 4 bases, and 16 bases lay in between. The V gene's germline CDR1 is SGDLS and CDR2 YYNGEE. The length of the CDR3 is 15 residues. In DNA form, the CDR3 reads TGTGCCAGCAGCCCCAGTCTGTCTCAGGCAGATACGCAGTATTTT. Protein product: CASSPSLSQADTQYF.

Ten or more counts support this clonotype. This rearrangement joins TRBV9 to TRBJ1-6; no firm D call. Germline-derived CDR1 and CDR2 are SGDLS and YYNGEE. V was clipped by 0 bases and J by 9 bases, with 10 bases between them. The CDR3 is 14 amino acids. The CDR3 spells CASSVAKFGSPLHF. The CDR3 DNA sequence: TGTGCCAGCAGCGTAGCGAAGTTCGGTTCACCCCTCCACTTT.

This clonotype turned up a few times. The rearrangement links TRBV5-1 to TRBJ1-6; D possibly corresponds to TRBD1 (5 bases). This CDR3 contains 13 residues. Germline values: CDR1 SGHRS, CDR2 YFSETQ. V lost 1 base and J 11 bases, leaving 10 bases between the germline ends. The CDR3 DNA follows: TGCGCCAGCAGCTTGATTCAGGGCGCACCCCTCCACTTT. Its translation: CASSLIQGAPLHF.

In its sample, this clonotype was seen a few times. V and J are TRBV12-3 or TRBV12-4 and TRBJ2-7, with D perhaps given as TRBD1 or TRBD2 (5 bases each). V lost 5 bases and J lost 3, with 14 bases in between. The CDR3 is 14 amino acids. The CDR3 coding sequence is TGTGCCAGCAGTCCTCCGGGACCTAACTACGAGCAGTACTTC. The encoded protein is CASSPPGPNYEQYF.

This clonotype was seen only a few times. CDR3 nucleotide sequence: TGCAGTGCTAGACCAGGGTGGGGGGGTCAGCCCCAGCATTTT. Protein sequence: CSARPGWGGQPQHF. The rearrangement links TRBV20-1 to TRBJ1-5; TRBD1 is a possible D gene (5 bases). The length of the CDR3 is 14 residues. The germline CDR1 and CDR2 sequences are DFQATT and SNEGSKA (reference sequence). V lost 2 bases, J lost 6 bases, and 14 bases lay in between.

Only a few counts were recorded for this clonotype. The CDR3, as DNA: TGCGCCAGTGGGGACTTCGGGAAAGAGACCCAGTACTTC. Translation: CASGDFGKETQYF. This sequence joins TRBV5-1 and TRBJ2-5, with TRBD2 as a possible D gene (6 bases). This CDR3 comprises 13 residues. V was shortened by 8 bases and J by 3 bases, with 14 bases between the two germline ends. CDR1 is SGHRS, CDR2 YFSETQ, per germline.

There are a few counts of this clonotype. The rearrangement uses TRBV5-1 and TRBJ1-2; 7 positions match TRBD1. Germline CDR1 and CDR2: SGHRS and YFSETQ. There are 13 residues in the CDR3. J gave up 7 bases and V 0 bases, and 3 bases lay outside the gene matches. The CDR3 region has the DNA TGCGCCAGCAGCTTGGAGGGGACAGTTGGCTACACCTTC. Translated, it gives CASSLEGTVGYTF.

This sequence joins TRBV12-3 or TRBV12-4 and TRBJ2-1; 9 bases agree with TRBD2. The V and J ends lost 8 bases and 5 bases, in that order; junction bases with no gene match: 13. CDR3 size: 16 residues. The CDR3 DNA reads TGTGCCAGCCCGCCCACTAGCGGGTATTCCAACAATGAGCAGTTCTTC. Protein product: CASPPTSGYSNNEQFF.

CDR3 sequence: CASSDSGGVASNEQFF. CDR3 DNA: TGTGCCAGCAGTGACTCGGGGGGAGTGGCTTCGAATGAGCAGTTCTTC. The chain carries TRBV6-4 and TRBJ2-1, with a tentative D call TRBD2 (6 bases). V dropped 0 bases and J dropped 7 bases, with 16 bases sitting between them. CDR1 MRHNA and CDR2 SNTAGT come from the germline V gene. CDR3 length: 16 residues.

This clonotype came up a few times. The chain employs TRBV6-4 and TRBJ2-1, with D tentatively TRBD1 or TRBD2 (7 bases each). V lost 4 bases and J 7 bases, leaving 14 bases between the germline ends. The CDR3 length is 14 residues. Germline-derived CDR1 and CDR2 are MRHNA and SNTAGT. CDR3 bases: TGTGCCAGCAGTGCCTCCCAGGGGGGGAATGAGCAGTTCTTC. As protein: CASSASQGGNEQFF.

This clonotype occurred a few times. The chain's CDR3 is CASGLVLGQGPPDTQYF. The CDR3 DNA follows: TGTGCTAGTGGTTTGGTATTGGGACAGGGCCCCCCAGATACGCAGTATTTT. The rearrangement joins TRBV12-5 to TRBJ2-3; 9 bases are shared with TRBD1. CDR1 and CDR2 from the germline V gene are LGHNT and FRNRAP. J was trimmed by 4 bases and V by 0 bases; bases with no gene match: 8. The CDR3 consists of 17 residues.

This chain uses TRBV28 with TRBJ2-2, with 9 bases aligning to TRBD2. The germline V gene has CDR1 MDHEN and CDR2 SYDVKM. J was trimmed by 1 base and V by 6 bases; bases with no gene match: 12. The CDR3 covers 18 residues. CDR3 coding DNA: TGTGCCAGCAGCCCTATAAGGGTAGCGGGGGAGAACACCGGGGAGCTGTTTTTT. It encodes CASSPIRVAGENTGELFF.

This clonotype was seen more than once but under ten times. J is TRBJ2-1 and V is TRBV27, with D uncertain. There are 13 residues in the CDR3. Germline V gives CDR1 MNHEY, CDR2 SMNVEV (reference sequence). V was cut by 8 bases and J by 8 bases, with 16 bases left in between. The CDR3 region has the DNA TGTGCCAGCGGCCATCCAACAAGGCATGAGCAGTTCTTC. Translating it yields CASGHPTRHEQFF.